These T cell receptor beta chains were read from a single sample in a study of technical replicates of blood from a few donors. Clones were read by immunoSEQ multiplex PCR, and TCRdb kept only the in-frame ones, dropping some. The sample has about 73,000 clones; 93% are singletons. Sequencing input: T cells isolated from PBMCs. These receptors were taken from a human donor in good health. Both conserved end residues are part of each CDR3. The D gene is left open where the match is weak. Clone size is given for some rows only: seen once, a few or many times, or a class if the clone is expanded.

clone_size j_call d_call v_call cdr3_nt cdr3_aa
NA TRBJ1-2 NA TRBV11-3 TGTGCCAGCGGCGCCAGGTCGGACTATGGCTACACCTTC CASGARSDYGYTF
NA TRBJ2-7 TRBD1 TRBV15 TGTGCCACCAGGGGGACAGGGGTTTCCGAGCAGTACTTC CATRGTGVSEQYF
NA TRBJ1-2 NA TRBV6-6 TGTGCCAGCAGTCATCTAAGACAGATCCATGGCTACACCTTC CASSHLRQIHGYTF
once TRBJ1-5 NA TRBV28 TGTGCCAGCAGGTCTACAGGGTTTCTGAGCAATCAGCCCCAGCATTTT CASRSTGFLSNQPQHF
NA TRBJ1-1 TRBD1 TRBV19 TGTGCCAGTAGTCGGGACAGGGGGCCAGAGAACACTGAAGCTTTCTTT CASSRDRGPENTEAFF
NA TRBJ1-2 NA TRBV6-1 TGTGCCAGCATCCCCACAAGGGGTAACTATGGCTACACCTTC CASIPTRGNYGYTF
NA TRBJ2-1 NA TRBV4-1 TGCGCCAGCAGCCAACCACGTAGCGGCCCCTACAATGAGCAGTTCTTC CASSQPRSGPYNEQFF
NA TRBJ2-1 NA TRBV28 TGTGCCAGCAGTTTATGGCTAGCGCCGTCCAATGAGCAGTTCTTC CASSLWLAPSNEQFF
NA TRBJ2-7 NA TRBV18 TGTGCCAGGGACGACAGGGAGGTTTCCTACGAGCAGTACTTC CARDDREVSYEQYF
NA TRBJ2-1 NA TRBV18 TGTGCCAGCTCACCACCGAGCAAGGGGAATGAGCAGTTCTTC CASSPPSKGNEQFF
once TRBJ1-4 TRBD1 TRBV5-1 TGCGCCAGCAGCCCAGGACAGGCAACTAATGAAAAACTGTTTTTT CASSPGQATNEKLFF
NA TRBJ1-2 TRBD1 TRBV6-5 TGTGCCAGCAGTTACGGGGCAGGGGGTCTCTATGGCTACACCTTC CASSYGAGGLYGYTF
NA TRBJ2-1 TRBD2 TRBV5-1 TGCGCCAGCAGCTTGGGACTAGCGGACGCCAATGAGCAGTTCTTC CASSLGLADANEQFF
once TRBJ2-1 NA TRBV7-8 TGTGCCAGCACCAAGCGAGTGAGTAATGAGCAGTTCTTC CASTKRVSNEQFF
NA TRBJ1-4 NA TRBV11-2 TGTGCCAGCAGTAGACAGGAAAAACTGTTTTTT CASSRQEKLFF
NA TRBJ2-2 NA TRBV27 TGTGGCACGTCGGCTAGCCCTACCGGGGAGCTGTTTTTT CGTSASPTGELFF